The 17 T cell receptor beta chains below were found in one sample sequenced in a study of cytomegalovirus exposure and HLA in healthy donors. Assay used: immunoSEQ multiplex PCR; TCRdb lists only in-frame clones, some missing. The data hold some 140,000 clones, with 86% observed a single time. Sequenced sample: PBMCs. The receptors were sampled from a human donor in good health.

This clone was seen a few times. CDR3 residues: CASSLGRGVRNIQYF. DNA for the CDR3: TGCGCCAGCAGCTTAGGGAGGGGCGTCAGAAACATTCAGTACTTC. This chain joins TRBV5-1 and TRBJ2-4; 7 bases agree with TRBD2. CDR1 and CDR2 from the germline V gene are SGHRS and YFSETQ. J lost 6 bases, V lost 2 bases, and 8 bases had no gene match. The CDR3 is made up of 15 amino acids.

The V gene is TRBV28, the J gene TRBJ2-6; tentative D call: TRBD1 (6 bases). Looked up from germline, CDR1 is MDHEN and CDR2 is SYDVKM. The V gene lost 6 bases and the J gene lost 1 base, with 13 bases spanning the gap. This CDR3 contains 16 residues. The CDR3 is CASRKQGKSGANVLTF. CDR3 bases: TGTGCCAGCAGGAAACAGGGAAAGTCTGGGGCCAACGTCCTGACTTTC.

CDR3: CATSQITGTTTYEQYF. The CDR3 nucleotides are TGTGCCACCAGCCAAATAACCGGGACAACTACCTACGAGCAGTACTTC. The chain combines TRBV15 with TRBJ2-7; D might be TRBD1 (6 bases). The germline V and J ends were trimmed by 5 bases and 2 bases, with 19 bases remaining between them. The V gene's germline CDR1 is LNHNV and CDR2 YYDKDF (reference sequence). The CDR3 runs 16 residues.

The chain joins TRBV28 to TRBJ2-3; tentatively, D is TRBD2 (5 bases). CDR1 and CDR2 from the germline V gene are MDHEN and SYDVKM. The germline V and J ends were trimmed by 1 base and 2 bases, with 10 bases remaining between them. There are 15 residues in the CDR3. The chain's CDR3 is CASSLFTGNTDTQYF. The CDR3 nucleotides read TGTGCCAGCAGTTTATTTACGGGAAACACAGATACGCAGTATTTT.

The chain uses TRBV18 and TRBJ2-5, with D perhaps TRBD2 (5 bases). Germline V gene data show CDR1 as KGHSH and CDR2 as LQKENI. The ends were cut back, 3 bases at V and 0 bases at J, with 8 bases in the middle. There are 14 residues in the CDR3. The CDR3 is CASSPYGNQETQYF. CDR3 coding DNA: TGTGCCAGCTCACCGTACGGGAACCAAGAGACCCAGTACTTC.

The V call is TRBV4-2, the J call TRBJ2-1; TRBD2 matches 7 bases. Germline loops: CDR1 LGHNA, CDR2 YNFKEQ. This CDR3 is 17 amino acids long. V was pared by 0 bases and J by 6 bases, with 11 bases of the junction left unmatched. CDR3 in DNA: TGTGCCAGCAGCCAAGACTTTCTCCGGGAGGTAGGCAATGAGCAGTTCTTC. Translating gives CASSQDFLREVGNEQFF.

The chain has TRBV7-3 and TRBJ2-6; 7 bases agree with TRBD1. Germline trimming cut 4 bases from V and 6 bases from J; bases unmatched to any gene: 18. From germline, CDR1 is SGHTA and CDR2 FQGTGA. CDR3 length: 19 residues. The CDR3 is CASSSQGLTLQGEANVLTF. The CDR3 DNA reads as TGTGCCAGCAGCTCACAGGGGCTGACCCTACAAGGAGAGGCCAACGTCCTGACTTTC.

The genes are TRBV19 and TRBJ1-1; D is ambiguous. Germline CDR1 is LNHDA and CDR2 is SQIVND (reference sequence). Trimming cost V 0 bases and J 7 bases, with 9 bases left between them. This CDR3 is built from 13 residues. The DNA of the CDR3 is TGTGCCAGTAGTATAGATCTGGGCAGTGAAGCTTTCTTT. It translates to CASSIDLGSEAFF. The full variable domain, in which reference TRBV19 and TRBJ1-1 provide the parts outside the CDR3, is DGGITQSPKYLFRKEGQNVTLSCEQNLNHDAMYWYRQDPGQGLRLIYYSQIVNDFQKGDIAEGYSVSREKKESFPLTVTSAQKNPTAFYLCASSIDLGSEAFFGQGTRLTVV.

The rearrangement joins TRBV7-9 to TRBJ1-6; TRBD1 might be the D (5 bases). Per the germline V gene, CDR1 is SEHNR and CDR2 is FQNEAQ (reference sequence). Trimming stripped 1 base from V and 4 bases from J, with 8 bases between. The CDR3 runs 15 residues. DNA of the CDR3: TGTGCCAGCAGCTTAGAGGGGCCTTATAATTCACCCCTCCACTTT. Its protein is CASSLEGPYNSPLHF.

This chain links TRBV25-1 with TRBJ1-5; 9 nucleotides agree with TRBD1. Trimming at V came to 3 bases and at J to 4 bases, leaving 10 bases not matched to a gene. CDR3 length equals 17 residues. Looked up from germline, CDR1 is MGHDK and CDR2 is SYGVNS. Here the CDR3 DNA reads TGTGCCAGCAGTGAGGCCTCTCCCGGGACAGGGAATCAGCCCCAGCATTTT. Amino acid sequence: CASSEASPGTGNQPQHF. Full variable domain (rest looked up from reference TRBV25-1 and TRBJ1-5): EADIYQTPRYLVIGTGKKITLECSQTMGHDKMYWYQQDPGMELHLIHYSYGVNSTEKGDLSSESTVSRIRTEHFPLTLESARPSHTSQYLCASSEASPGTGNQPQHFGDGTRLSIL.

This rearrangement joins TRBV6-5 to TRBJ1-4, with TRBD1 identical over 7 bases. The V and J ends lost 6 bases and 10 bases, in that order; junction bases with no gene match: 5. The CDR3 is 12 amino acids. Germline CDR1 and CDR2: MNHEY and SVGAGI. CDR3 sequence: CASSHDRAKLFF. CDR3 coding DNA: TGTGCCAGCAGCCATGACAGGGCAAAACTGTTTTTT.

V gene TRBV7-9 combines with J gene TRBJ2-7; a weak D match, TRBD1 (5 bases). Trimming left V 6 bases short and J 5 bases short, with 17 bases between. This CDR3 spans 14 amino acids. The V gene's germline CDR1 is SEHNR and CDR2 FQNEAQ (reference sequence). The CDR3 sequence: CASRQDIMINEQYF. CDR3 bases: TGTGCCAGCAGACAGGACATTATGATTAACGAGCAGTACTTC.

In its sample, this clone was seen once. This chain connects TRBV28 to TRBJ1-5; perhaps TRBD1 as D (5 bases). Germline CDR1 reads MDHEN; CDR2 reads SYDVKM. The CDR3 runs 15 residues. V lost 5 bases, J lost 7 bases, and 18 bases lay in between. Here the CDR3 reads CASSPGTGGGQPQHF. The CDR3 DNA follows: TGTGCCAGCAGTCCGGGGACCGGTGGGGGGCAGCCCCAGCATTTT.

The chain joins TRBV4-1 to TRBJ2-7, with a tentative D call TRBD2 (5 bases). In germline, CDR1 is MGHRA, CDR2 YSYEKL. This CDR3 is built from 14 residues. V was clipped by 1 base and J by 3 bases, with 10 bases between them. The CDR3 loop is CASSQGGSLYEQYF. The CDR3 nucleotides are TGCGCCAGCAGCCAAGGAGGGAGTCTCTACGAGCAGTACTTC.

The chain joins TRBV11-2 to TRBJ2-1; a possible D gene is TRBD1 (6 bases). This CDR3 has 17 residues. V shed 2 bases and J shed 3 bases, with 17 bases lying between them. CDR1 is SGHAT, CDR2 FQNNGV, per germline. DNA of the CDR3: TGTGCCAGCAGCTTAATCCCTTTCGCAGGGGTCTACAATGAGCAGTTCTTC. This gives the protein CASSLIPFAGVYNEQFF.

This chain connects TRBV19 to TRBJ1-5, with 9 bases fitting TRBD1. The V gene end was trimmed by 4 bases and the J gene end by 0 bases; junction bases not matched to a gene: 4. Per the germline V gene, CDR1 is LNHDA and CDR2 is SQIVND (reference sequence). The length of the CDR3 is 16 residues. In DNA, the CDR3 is TGTGCCAGTAGTAACAGGGGGCAGTATAGCAATCAGCCCCAGCATTTT. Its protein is CASSNRGQYSNQPQHF.

CDR3 sequence: CASSRTGAGNQPQHF. CDR3 coding DNA: TGTGCCAGCAGTCGGACAGGGGCAGGCAATCAGCCCCAGCATTTT. This chain connects TRBV27 to TRBJ1-5; 9 bases are shared with TRBD1. The V and J ends lost 5 bases and 2 bases, in that order; junction bases with no gene match: 4. Per the germline V gene, CDR1 is MNHEY and CDR2 is SMNVEV (reference sequence). CDR3 size: 15 residues.